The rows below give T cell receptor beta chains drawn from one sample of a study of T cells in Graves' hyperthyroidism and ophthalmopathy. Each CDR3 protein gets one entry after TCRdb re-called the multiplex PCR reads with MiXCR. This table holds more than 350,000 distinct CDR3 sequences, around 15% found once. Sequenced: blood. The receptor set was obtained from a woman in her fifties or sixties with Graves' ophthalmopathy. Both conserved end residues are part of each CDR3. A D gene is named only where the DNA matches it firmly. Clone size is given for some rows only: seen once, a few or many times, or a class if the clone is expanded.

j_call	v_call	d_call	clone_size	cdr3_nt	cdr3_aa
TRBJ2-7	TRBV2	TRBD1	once	TGTGCCAGCCGAGAGAGGACAGGGAACTACGAGCAGTACTTC	CASRERTGNYEQYF
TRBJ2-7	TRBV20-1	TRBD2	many	TGCAGTGCTAGAGATCAGGCGGATAGCGGGAGGTCCTACGAGCAGTACTTC	CSARDQADSGRSYEQYF
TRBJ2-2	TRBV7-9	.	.	TGTGCCAGCAGCGTAGAGCTGGTCCACGGGGAGCTGTTTTTT	CASSVELVHGELFF
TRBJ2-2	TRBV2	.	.	TGTGCCAGCAGTGCGGAAAGGATCGACACCGGGGAGCTGTTTTTT	CASSAERIDTGELFF
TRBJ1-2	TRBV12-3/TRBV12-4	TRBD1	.	TGTGCCAGCAGACCCCCGGGACAGGGCTATGGCTACACCTTC	CASRPPGQGYGYTF
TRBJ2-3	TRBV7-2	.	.	TGTGCCAGCATCGGACCCCTCCAAGATACGCAGTATTTT	CASIGPLQDTQYF
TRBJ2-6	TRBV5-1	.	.	TGCGCCAGCAGCTTGGAAGGGTTCGGGGCCAACGTCCTGACTTTC	CASSLEGFGANVLTF
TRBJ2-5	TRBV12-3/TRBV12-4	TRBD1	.	TGTGCCAGCAGTCCCGGACAGGGTGGTTGGGAGACCCAGTACTTC	CASSPGQGGWETQYF
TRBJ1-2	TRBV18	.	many	TGTGCCAGCTCACCATTGAGGGAGACCGCAGGGGGCTACACCTTC	CASSPLRETAGGYTF
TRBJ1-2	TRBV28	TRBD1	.	TGTGCCAGCAGTGCGGGACAGGAGTATGGCTACACCTTC	CASSAGQEYGYTF
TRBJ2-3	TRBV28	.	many	TGTGCCAGCAGTTTGGATACAGGCCCAGATACGCAGTATTTT	CASSLDTGPDTQYF
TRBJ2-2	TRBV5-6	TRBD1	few	TGTGCCAGCAGCTTGAGGACAGGGGAGGCCACCGGGGAGCTGTTTTTT	CASSLRTGEATGELFF